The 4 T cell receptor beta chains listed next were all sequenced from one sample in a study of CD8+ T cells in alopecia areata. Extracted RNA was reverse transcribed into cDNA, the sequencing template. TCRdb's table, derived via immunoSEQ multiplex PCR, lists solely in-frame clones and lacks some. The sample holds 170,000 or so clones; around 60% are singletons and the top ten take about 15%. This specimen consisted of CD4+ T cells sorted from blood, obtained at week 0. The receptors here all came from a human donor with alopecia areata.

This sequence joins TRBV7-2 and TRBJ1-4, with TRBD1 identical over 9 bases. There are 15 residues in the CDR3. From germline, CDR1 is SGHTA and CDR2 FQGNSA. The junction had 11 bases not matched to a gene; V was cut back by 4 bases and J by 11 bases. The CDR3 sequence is CASSYEGQGVGKLFF. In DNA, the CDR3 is TGTGCCAGCAGCTACGAGGGACAGGGTGTCGGGAAACTGTTTTTT. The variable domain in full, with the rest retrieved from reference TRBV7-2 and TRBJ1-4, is GAGVSQSPSNKVTEKGKDVELRCDPISGHTALYWYRQSLGQGLEFLIYFQGNSAPDKSGLPSDRFSAERTGGSVSTLTIQRTQQEDSAVYLCASSYEGQGVGKLFFGSGTQLSVL.

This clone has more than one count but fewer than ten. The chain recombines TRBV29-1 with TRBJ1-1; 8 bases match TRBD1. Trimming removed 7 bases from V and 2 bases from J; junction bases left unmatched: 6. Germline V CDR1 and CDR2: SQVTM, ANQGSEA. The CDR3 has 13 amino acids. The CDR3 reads CSGRTGSNTEAFF. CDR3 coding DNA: TGCAGCGGTCGGACAGGGAGCAACACTGAAGCTTTCTTT. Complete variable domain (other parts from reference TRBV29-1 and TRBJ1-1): SAVISQKPSRDICQRGTSLTIQCQVDSQVTMMFWYRQQPGQSLTLIATANQGSEATYESGFVIDKFPISRPNLTFSTLTVSNMSPEDSSIYLCSGRTGSNTEAFFGQGTRLTVV.

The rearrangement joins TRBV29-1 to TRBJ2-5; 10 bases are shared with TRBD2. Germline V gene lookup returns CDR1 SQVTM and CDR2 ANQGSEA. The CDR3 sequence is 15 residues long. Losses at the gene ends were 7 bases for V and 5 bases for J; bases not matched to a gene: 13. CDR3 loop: CSAEGLAGGSETQYF. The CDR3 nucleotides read TGCAGCGCCGAGGGATTAGCGGGGGGTTCGGAGACCCAGTACTTC.

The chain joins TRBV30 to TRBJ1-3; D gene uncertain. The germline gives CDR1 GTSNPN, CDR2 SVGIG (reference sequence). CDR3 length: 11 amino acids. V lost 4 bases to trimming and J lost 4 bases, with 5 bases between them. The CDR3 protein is CAWTKGNTIYF. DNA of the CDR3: TGTGCCTGGACAAAAGGAAACACCATATATTTT.